A single sample gave rise to the 7 T cell receptor beta chains below, sequenced in a study of shared clonotypes between healthy human individuals. Profiling relied on immunoSEQ multiplex PCR, and the TCRdb table lists in-frame clones only, not all of them. Altogether about 1.1 million clones are present, roughly 74% being singletons, with the ten largest covering 0.61%. The sequencing input was memory CD4+ T cells from PBMCs. Subset meaning: CD45RA-negative fraction. All receptors derive from a man aged 18 to 35 in good health. Some clones in this sample may be carry-over from other donors' samples.

This clone is a singleton in its sample. A read error may be the cause here, since a much bigger clone is one base away. This specimen includes other DNA sequences encoding the same CDR3. This rearrangement joins TRBV4-1 to TRBJ2-7; 7 nucleotides align to TRBD1. Unmatched junction bases numbered 8, after V lost 0 bases and J lost 6 bases. The germline V gene encodes CDR1 MGHRA and CDR2 YSYEKL. The CDR3 is 15 amino acids. CDR3 bases: TGCGCCAGCAGCCAAGACCAGGGGGTAGCTTTCGAGCAGTACTTC. Residues: CASSQDQGVAFEQYF.

The chain links TRBV28 to TRBJ1-2, with 8 bases identical to TRBD1. The CDR3 extends over 13 amino acids. Germline-derived CDR1 and CDR2 are MDHEN and SYDVKM. Losses at the gene ends were 7 bases for V and 8 bases for J; bases not matched to a gene: 9. CDR3 amino acids: CASTSQGAGGYTF. In nucleotides, the CDR3 is TGTGCCAGCACCTCCCAGGGGGCTGGCGGCTACACCTTC.

This clone has only a few counts. This specimen includes other DNA sequences encoding the same CDR3. As DNA, the CDR3 is TGTGCCAGCAGTGAAACTGGGAACTATGGCTACACCTTC. Its translation: CASSETGNYGYTF. The chain carries TRBV6-1 and TRBJ1-2, with no clear D. The CDR3 extends over 13 amino acids. Per germline, CDR1 MNHNS and CDR2 SASEGT. V lost 2 bases to trimming and J lost 2 bases, with 6 bases between them.

The rearrangement uses TRBV19 and TRBJ2-3, with D perhaps TRBD2 (5 bases). The CDR3 spans 15 residues. CDR1 is LNHDA and CDR2 is SQIVND in the germline V gene (reference sequence). The V end was cut by 3 bases, the J end by 5 bases, with 15 bases between. The CDR3, as DNA: TGTGCCAGTAGTATTTGGGCAGGAGGCGAAGATACGCAGTATTTT. Translation gives CASSIWAGGEDTQYF.

The chain uses TRBV6-6 and TRBJ2-2; D gene ambiguous. Germline V gene data show CDR1 as MNHNY and CDR2 as SVGAGI (reference sequence). V lost 7 bases and J lost 4, with 13 bases in between. The CDR3 totals 14 residues. This CDR3 is CASNSFRTTGELFF. CDR3 in DNA: TGTGCCAGCAATAGCTTTCGGACCACCGGGGAGCTGTTTTTT.

The chain recombines TRBV5-8 with TRBJ2-7; possibly TRBD2 for D (5 bases). The CDR3 length is 14 residues. Trimming shortened V by 1 base and J by 4 bases, and 12 bases separated the two germline ends. The germline V gene encodes CDR1 SGHTS and CDR2 YDEGEE. CDR3 sequence (DNA): TGTGCCAGCAGCTTGCTCGGAGGAGGTTACGAGCAGTACTTC. This gives the protein CASSLLGGGYEQYF.

The gene calls are TRBV5-6 and TRBJ2-2, with 12 bases matching TRBD1. This CDR3 has 17 residues. Germline V gives CDR1 SGHDT, CDR2 YYEEEE. V gave up 4 bases and J gave up 4 bases; unmatched junction bases: 8. The CDR3 loop is CASSSPGTGGPTGELFF. In nucleotides, the CDR3 is TGTGCCAGCAGCAGCCCCGGGACAGGGGGCCCCACCGGGGAGCTGTTTTTT.